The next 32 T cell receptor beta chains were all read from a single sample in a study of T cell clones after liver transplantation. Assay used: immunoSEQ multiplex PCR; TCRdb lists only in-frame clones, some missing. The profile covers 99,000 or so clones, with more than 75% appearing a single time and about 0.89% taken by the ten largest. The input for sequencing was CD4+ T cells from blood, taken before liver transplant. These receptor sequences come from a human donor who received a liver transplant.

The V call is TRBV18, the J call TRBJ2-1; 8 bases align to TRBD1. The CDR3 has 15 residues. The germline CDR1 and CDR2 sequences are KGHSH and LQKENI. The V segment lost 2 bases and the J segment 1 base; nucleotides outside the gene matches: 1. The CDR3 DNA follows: TGTGCCAGCTCACCAGGACAGGGTTCCTACAATGAGCAGTTCTTC. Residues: CASSPGQGSYNEQFF.

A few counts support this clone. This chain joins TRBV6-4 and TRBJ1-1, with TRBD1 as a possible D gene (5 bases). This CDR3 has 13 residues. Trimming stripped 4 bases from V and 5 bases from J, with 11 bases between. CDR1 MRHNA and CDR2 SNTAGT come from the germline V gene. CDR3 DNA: TGTGCCAGCAGTGCAGGGTCGGGTACTGAAGCTTTCTTT. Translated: CASSAGSGTEAFF.

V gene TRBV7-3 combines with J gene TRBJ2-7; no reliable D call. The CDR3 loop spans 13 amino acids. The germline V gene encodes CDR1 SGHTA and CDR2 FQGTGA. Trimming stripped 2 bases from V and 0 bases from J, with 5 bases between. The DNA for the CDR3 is TGTGCCAGCAGCTTATTCGCCTCCTACGAGCAGTACTTC. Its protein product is CASSLFASYEQYF.

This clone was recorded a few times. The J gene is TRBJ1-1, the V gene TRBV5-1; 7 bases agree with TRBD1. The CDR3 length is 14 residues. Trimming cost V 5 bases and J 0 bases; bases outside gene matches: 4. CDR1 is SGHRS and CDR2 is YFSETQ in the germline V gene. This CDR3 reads CASSLGTVNTEAFF. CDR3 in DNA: TGCGCCAGCAGTCTCGGGACAGTGAACACTGAAGCTTTCTTT.

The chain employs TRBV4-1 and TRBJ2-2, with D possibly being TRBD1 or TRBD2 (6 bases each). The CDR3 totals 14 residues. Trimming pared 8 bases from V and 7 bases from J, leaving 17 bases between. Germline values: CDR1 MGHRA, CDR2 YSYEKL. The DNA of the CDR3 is TGCGCCAGCCGTCGTGGGGGGCGTGTCGGGGAGCTGTTTTTT. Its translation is CASRRGGRVGELFF.

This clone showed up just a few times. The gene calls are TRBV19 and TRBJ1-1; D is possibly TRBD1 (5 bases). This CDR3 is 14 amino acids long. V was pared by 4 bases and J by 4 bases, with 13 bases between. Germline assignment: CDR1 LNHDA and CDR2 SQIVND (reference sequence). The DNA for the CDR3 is TGTGCCAGTAGTACCCCAGGGAGGGGCACTGAAGCTTTCTTT. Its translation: CASSTPGRGTEAFF.

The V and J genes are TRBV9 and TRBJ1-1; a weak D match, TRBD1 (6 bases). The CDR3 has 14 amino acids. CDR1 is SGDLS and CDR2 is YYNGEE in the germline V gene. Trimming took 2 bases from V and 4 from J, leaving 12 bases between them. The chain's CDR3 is CASSVNDRFTEAFF. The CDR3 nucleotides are TGTGCCAGCAGCGTCAATGACAGGTTCACTGAAGCTTTCTTT. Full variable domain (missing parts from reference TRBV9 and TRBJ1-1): DSGVTQTPKHLITATGQRVTLRCSPRSGDLSVYWYQQSLDQGLQFLIQYYNGEERAKGNILERFSAQQFPDLHSELNLSSLELGDSALYFCASSVNDRFTEAFFGQGTRLTVV.

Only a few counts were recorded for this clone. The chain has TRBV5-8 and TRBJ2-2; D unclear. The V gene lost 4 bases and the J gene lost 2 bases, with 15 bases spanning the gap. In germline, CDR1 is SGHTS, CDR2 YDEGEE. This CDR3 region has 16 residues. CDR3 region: CASSRAGPINTGELFF. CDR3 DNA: TGTGCCAGCAGCCGAGCCGGGCCAATTAACACCGGGGAGCTGTTTTTT.

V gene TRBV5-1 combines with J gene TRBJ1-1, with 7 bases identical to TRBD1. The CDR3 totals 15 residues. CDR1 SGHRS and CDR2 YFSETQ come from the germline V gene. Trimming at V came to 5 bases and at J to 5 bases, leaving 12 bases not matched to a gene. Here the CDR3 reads CASRGGLPGQTEAFF. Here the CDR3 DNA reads TGCGCCAGCAGAGGCGGGCTCCCGGGACAGACTGAAGCTTTCTTT.

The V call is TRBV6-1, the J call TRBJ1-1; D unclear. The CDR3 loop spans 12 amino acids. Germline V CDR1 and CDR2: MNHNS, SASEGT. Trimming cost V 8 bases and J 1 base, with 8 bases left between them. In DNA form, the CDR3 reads TGTGCCAGCTCGGGATGGAACACTGAAGCTTTCTTT. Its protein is CASSGWNTEAFF.

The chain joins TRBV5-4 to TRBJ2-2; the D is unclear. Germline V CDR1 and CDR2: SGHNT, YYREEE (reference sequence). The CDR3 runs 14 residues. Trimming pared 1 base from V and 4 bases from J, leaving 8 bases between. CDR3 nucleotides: TGTGCCAGCAGCTTGATCGCTCTCACCGGGGAGCTGTTTTTT. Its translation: CASSLIALTGELFF.

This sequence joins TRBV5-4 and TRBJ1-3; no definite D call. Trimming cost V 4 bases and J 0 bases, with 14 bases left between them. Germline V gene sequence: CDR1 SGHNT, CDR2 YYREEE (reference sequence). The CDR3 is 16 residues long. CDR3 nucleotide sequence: TGTGCCAGCAGCATCCAGACACCGAACTCTGGAAACACCATATATTTT. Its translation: CASSIQTPNSGNTIYF. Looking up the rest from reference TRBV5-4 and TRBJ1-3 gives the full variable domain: ETGVTQSPTHLIKTRGQQVTLRCSSQSGHNTVSWYQQALGQGPQFIFQYYREEENGRGNFPPRFSGLQFPNYSSELNVNALELDDSALYLCASSIQTPNSGNTIYFGEGSWLTVV.

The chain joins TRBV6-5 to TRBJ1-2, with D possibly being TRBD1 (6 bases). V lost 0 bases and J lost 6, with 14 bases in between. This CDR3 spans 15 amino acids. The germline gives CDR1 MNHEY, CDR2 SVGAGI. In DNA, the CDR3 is TGTGCCAGCAGTTACTCGCCGTACAGGGACGATGGCTACACCTTC. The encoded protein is CASSYSPYRDDGYTF.

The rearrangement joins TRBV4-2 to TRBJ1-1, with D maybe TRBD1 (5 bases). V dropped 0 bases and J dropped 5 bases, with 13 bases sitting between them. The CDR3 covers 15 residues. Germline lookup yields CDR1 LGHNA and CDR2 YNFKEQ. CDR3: CASSQDPGGGTEAFF. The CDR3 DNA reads TGTGCCAGCAGCCAAGATCCCGGGGGAGGAACTGAAGCTTTCTTT.

The CDR3 DNA reads TGTGCCAGCAGTGCAGGCAGGCAAAATGAGCAGTTCTTC. This gives the protein CASSAGRQNEQFF. The V and J genes are TRBV2 and TRBJ2-1; no firm D call. The ends were cut back, 4 bases at V and 7 bases at J, with 11 bases in the middle. The CDR3 loop spans 13 amino acids. CDR1 is SNHLY and CDR2 is FYNNEI in the germline V gene.

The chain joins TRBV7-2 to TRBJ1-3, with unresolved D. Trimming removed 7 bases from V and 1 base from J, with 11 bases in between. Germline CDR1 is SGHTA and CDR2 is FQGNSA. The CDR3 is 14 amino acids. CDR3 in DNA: TGTGCCAGCAAAGGGCCGGGGTCTGGAAACACCATATATTTT. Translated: CASKGPGSGNTIYF.

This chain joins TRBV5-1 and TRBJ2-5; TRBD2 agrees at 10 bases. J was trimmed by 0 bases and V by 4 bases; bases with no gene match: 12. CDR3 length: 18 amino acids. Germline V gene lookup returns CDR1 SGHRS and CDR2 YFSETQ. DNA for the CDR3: TGCGCCAGCAGCCTTTGGACTAGCGGAGGCCCCTACCAAGAGACCCAGTACTTC. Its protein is CASSLWTSGGPYQETQYF.

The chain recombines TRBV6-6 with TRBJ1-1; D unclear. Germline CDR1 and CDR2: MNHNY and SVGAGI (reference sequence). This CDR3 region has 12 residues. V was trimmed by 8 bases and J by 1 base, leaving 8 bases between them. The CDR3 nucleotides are TGTGCCAGCCAGGTGAGGAACACTGAAGCTTTCTTT. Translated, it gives CASQVRNTEAFF.

This CDR3 reads CATSLVRSGANVLTF. The DNA of the CDR3 is TGTGCCACCAGCCTTGTCCGCTCTGGGGCCAACGTCCTGACTTTC. V usage is TRBV15 and J usage is TRBJ2-6; no definite D call. CDR3 length equals 15 residues. The V and J ends lost 5 bases and 0 bases respectively, with 8 bases between them. Germline V gene data show CDR1 as LNHNV and CDR2 as YYDKDF (reference sequence).

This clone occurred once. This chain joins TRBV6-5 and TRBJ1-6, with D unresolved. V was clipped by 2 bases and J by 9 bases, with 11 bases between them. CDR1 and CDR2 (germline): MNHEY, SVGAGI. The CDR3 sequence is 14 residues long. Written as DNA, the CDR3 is TGTGCCAGCAGTTACGGGTCCGGCGGTTCACCCCTCCACTTT. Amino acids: CASSYGSGGSPLHF.

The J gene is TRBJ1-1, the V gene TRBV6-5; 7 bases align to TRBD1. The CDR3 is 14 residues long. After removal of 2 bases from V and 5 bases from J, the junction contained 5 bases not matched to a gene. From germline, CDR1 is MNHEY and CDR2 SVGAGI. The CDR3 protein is CASSYGTVDTEAFF. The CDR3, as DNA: TGTGCCAGCAGTTACGGGACAGTGGATACTGAAGCTTTCTTT.

CDR3 DNA: TGTGCCAGCAGCCCCCCGGGACAGCGAGGTTATGGCTACACCTTC. It encodes CASSPPGQRGYGYTF. This chain connects TRBV7-2 to TRBJ1-2; the match to TRBD1 covers 7 bases. CDR1 is SGHTA and CDR2 is FQGNSA in the germline V gene. This CDR3 has 15 residues. Unmatched junction bases numbered 11, after V lost 5 bases and J lost 5 bases.

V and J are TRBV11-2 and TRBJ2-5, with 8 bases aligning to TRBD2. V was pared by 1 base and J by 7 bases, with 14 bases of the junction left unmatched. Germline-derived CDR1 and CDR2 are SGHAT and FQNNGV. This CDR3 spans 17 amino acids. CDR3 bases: TGTGCCAGCAGCTTAGGTGTTAGCGGGGACCGCCGGGGGACCCAGTACTTC. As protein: CASSLGVSGDRRGTQYF.

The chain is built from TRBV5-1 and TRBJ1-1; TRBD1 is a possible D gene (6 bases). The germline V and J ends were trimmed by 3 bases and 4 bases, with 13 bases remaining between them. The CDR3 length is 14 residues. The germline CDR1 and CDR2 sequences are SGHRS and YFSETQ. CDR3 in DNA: TGCGCCAGCAGCTACGTAGGACAGCTCACTGAAGCTTTCTTT. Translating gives CASSYVGQLTEAFF.

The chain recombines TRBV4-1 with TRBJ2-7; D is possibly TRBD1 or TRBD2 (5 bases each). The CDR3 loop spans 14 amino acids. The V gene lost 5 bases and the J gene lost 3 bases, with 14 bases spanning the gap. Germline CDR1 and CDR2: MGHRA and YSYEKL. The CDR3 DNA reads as TGCGCCAGCAGCGTTCGGGACGGAGACTACGAGCAGTACTTC. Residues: CASSVRDGDYEQYF.

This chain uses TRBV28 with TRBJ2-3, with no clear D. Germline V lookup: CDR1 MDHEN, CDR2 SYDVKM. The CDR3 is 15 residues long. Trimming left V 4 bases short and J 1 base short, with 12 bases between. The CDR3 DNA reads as TGTGCCAGCAGTTCCCGGCCTCCCCGCACAGATACGCAGTATTTT. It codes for CASSSRPPRTDTQYF.

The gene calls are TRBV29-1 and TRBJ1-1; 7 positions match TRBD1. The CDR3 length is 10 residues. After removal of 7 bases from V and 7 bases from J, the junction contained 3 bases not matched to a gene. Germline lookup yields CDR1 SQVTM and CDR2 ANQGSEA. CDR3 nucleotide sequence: TGCAGCGGCCGGGACAGTGAAGCTTTCTTT. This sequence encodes CSGRDSEAFF.

CDR3 bases: TGCGCCAGCAGCGCGGGACAGGGAGGAAATACGCAGTATTTT. It codes for CASSAGQGGNTQYF. V and J are TRBV5-1 and TRBJ2-3, with 9 positions matching TRBD1. This CDR3 has 14 residues. CDR1 SGHRS and CDR2 YFSETQ come from the germline V gene. The trim removed 4 bases at V and 7 bases at J, leaving 7 bases unmatched.

As DNA, the CDR3 is TGTGCCAGCAGCGGCGACAGGGGACCTTACGAGCAGTACTTC. It specifies CASSGDRGPYEQYF. V and J are TRBV6-5 and TRBJ2-7; 8 nucleotides line up with TRBD1. This CDR3 region has 14 residues. Per the germline V gene, CDR1 is MNHEY and CDR2 is SVGAGI. The V and J ends lost 6 bases and 4 bases, in that order; junction bases with no gene match: 8.

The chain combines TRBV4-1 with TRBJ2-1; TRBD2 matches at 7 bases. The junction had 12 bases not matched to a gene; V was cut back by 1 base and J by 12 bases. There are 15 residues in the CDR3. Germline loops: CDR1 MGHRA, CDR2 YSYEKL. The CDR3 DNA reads TGCGCCAGCAGCCAAGGTATTTTCGGGGGGAGCGGGCAGTTCTTC. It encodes CASSQGIFGGSGQFF.

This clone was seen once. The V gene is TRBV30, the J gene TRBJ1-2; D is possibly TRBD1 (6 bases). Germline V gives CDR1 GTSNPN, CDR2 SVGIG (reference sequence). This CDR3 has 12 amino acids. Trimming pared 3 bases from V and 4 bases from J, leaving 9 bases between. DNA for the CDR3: TGTGCCTGGAGCGCGGGGGCCTATGGCTACACCTTC. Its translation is CAWSAGAYGYTF.

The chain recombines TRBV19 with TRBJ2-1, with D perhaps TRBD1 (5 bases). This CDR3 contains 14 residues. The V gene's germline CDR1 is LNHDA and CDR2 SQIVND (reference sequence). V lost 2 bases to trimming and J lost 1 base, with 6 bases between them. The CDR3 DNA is TGTGCCAGTAGTATACAGGGTTCCTACAATGAGCAGTTCTTC. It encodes CASSIQGSYNEQFF. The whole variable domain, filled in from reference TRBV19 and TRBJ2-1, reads DGGITQSPKYLFRKEGQNVTLSCEQNLNHDAMYWYRQDPGQGLRLIYYSQIVNDFQKGDIAEGYSVSREKKESFPLTVTSAQKNPTAFYLCASSIQGSYNEQFFGPGTRLTVL.